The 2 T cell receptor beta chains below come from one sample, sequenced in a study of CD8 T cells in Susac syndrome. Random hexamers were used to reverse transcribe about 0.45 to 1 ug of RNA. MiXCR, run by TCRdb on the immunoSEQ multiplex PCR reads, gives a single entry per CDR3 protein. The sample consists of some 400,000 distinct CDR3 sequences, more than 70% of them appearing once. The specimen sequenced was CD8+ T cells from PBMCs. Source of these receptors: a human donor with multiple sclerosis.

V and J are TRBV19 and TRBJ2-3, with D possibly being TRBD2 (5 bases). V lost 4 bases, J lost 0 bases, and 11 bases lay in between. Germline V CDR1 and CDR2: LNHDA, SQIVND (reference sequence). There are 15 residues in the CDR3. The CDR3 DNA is TGTGCCAGTAGTACCAGCGGCTCTAGCACAGATACGCAGTATTTT. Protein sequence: CASSTSGSSTDTQYF.

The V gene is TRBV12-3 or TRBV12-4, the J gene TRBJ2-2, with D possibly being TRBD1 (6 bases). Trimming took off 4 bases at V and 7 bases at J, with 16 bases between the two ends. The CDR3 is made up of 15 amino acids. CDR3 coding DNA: TGTGCCAGCAGTTCCCCAGGGGACATAGGCGGGGAGCTGTTTTTT. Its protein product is CASSSPGDIGGELFF.